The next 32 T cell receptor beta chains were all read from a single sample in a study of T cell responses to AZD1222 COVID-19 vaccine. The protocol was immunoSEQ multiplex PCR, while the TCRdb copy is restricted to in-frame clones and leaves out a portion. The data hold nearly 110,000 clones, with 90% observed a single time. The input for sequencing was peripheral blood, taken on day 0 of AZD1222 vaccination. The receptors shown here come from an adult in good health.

The CDR3, as DNA: TGTGCCAGCAGTGAACTACTGCCTCGGAGCACTGAAGCTTTCTTT. It is translated as CASSELLPRSTEAFF. This chain links TRBV6-1 with TRBJ1-1, with unresolved D. V lost 2 bases and J 4 bases, leaving 14 bases between the germline ends. This CDR3 has 15 residues. Germline assignment: CDR1 MNHNS and CDR2 SASEGT.

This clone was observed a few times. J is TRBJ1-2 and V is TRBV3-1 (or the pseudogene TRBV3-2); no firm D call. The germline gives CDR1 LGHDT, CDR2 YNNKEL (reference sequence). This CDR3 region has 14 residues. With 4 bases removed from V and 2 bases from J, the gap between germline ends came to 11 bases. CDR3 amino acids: CASSRAQPNYGYTF. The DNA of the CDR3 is TGTGCCAGCAGCCGGGCACAGCCCAACTATGGCTACACCTTC.

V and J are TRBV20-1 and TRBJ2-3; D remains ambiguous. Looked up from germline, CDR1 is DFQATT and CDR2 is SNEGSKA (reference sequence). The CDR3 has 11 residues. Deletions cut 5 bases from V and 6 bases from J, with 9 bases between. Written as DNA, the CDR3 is TGCAGTGCTCCTCGGCGCGATACGCAGTATTTT. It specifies CSAPRRDTQYF.

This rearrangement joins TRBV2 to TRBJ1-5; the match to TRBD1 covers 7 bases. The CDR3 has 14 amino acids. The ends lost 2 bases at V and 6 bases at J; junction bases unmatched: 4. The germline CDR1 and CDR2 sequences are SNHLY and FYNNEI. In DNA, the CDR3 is TGTGCCAGCAGTGAAAACAGGGGTAGTCAGCCCCAGCATTTT. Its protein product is CASSENRGSQPQHF.

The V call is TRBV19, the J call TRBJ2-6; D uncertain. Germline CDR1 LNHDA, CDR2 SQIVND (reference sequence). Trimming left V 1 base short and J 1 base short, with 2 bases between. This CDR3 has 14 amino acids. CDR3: CASSIGSGANVLTF. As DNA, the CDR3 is TGTGCCAGTAGTATAGGATCTGGGGCCAACGTCCTGACTTTC.

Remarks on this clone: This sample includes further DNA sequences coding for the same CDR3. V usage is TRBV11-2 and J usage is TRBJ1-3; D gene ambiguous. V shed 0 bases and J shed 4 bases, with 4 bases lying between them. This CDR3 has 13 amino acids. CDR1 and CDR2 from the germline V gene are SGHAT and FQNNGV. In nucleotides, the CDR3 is TGTGCCAGCAGCTTAGAGGGAGGAAACACCATATATTTT. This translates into CASSLEGGNTIYF.

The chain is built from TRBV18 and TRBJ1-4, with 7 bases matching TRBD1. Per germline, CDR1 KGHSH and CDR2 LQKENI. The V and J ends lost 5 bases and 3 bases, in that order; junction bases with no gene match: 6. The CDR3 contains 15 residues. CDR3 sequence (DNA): TGTGCCAGCTCATCCGGGGGGACAGCTAATGAAAAACTGTTTTTT. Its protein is CASSSGGTANEKLFF.

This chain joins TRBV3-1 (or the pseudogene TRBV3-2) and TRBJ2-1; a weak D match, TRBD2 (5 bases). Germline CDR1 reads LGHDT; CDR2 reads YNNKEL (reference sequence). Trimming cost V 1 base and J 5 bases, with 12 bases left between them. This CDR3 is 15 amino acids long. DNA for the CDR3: TGTGCCAGCAGCCAAGGTGAGAGACTACACAATGAGCAGTTCTTC. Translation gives CASSQGERLHNEQFF.

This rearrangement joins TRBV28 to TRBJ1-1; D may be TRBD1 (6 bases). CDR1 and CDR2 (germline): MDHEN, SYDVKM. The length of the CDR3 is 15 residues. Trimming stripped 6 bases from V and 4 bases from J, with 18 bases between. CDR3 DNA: TGTGCCAGCAGGCCCTGGGGGGCTGTTGGCACTGAAGCTTTCTTT. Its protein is CASRPWGAVGTEAFF. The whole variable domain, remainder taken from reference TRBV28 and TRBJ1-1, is DVKVTQSSRYLVKRTGEKVFLECVQDMDHENMFWYRQDPGLGLRLIYFSYDVKMKEKGDIPEGYSVSREKKERFSLILESASTNQTSMYLCASRPWGAVGTEAFFGQGTRLTVV.

CDR3 in DNA: TGCGCCAGCAGGCTCGGGACGGCCACTGAAGCTTTCTTT. Translation gives CASRLGTATEAFF. The chain employs TRBV10-1 and TRBJ1-1; a weak D match, TRBD1 (5 bases). V gave up 6 bases and J gave up 4 bases, with 12 bases separating them. CDR1 WNHNN and CDR2 SYGVQD come from the germline V gene (reference sequence). CDR3 size: 13 residues.

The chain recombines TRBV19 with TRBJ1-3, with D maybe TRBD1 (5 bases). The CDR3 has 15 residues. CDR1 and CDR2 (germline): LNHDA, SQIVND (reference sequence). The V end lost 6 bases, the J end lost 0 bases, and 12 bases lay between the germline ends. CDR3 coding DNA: TGTGCCAGTAGACCCCGCGGGGGCTCTGGAAACACCATATATTTT. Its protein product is CASRPRGGSGNTIYF.

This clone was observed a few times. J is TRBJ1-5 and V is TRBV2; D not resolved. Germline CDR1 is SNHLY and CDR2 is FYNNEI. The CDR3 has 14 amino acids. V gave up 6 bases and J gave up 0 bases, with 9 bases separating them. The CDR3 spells CASRGTYSNQPQHF. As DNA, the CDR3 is TGTGCCAGCAGGGGTACTTATAGCAATCAGCCCCAGCATTTT.

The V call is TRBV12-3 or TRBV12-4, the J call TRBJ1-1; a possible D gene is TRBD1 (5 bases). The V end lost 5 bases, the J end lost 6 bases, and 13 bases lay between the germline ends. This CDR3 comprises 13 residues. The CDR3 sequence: CASSGDPPAEAFF. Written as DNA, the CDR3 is TGTGCCAGCAGTGGGGACCCCCCGGCTGAAGCTTTCTTT.

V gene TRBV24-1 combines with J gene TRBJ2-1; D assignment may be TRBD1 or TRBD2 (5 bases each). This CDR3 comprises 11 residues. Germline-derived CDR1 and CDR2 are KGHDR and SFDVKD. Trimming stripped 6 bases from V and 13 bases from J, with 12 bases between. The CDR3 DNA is TGTGCCACCAGTACCCGGGACCATCAGTTCTTC. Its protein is CATSTRDHQFF.

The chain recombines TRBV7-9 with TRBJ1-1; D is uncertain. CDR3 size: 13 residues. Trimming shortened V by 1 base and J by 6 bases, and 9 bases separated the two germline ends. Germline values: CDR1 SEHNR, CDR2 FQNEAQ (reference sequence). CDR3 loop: CASSLVAGAEAFF. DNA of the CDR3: TGTGCCAGCAGCTTAGTAGCGGGCGCTGAAGCTTTCTTT. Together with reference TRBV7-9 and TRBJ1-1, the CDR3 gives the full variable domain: DTGVSQNPRHKITKRGQNVTFRCDPISEHNRLYWYRQTLGQGPEFLTYFQNEAQLEKSRLLSDRFSAERPKGSFSTLEIQRTEQGDSAMYLCASSLVAGAEAFFGQGTRLTVV.

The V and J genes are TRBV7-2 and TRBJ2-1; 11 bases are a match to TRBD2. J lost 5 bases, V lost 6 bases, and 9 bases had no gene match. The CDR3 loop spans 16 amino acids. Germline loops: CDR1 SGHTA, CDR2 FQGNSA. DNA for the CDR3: TGTGCCAGCAGGGTAGCGGGAGGGCCGGGACACAATGAGCAGTTCTTC. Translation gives CASRVAGGPGHNEQFF.

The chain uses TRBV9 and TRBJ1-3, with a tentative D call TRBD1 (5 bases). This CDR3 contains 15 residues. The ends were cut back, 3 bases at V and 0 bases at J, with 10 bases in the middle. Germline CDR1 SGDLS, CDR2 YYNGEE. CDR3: CASSAQDNSGNTIYF. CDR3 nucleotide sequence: TGTGCCAGCAGCGCACAGGACAACTCTGGAAACACCATATATTTT.

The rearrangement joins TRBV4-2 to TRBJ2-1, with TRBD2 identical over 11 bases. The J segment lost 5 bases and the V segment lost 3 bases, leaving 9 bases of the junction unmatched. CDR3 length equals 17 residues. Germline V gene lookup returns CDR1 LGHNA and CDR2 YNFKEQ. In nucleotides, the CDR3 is TGTGCCAGCAGCCATTCCCTCGGGACTAGCGGAAACAATGAGCAGTTCTTC. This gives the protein CASSHSLGTSGNNEQFF.

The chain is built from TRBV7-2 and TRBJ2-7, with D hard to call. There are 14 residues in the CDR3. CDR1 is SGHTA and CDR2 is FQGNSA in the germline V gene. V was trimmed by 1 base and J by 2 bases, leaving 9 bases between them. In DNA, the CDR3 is TGTGCCAGCAGCTTAGGTCCAGGAACCTACGAGCAGTACTTC. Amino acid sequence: CASSLGPGTYEQYF.

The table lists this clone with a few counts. Written as DNA, the CDR3 is TGTGCCATCAGATTGGGCTACCCTACCACCGGGGAGCTGTTTTTT. It encodes CAIRLGYPTTGELFF. The V gene is TRBV10-3, the J gene TRBJ2-2; D gene ambiguous. Trimming removed 6 bases at V and 4 bases at J, with 15 bases between. The CDR3 is 15 amino acids. Germline V gene sequence: CDR1 ENHRY, CDR2 SYGVKD.

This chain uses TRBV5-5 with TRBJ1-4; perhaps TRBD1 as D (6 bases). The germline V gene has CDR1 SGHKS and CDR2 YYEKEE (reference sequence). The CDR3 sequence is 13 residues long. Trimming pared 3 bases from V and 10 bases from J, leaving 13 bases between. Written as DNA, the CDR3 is TGTGCCAGCAGCTGGGACACGAAGGGAAAACTGTTTTTT. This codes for CASSWDTKGKLFF.

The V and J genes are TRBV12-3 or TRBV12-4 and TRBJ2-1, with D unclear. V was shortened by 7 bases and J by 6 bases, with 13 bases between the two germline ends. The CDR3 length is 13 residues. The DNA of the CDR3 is TGTGCCAGCATAAATGGGCCGGGCAATGAGCAGTTCTTC. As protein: CASINGPGNEQFF.

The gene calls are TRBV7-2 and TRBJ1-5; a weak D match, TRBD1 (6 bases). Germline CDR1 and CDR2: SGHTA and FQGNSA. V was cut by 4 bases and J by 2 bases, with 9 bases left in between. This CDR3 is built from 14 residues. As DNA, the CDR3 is TGTGCCAGCAGCTCCGGACAGCGCAATCAGCCCCAGCATTTT. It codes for CASSSGQRNQPQHF.

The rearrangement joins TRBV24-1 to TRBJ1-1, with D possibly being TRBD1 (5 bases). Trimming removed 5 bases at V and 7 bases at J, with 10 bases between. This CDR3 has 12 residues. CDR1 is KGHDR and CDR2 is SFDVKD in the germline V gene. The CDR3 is CATSAPGGEAFF. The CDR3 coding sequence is TGTGCCACCAGTGCCCCGGGGGGTGAAGCTTTCTTT.

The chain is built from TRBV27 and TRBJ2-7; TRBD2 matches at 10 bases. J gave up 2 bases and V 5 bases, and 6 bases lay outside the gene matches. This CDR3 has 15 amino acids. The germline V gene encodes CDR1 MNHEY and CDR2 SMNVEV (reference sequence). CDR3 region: CASSRLAGAPYEQYF. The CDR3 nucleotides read TGTGCCAGCAGTCGGCTAGCGGGAGCCCCCTACGAGCAGTACTTC.

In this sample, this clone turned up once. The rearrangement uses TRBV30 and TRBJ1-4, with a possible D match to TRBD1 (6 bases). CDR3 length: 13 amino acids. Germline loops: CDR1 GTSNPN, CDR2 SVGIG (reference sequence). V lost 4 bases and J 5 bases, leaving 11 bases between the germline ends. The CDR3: CAWKQGGNEKLFF. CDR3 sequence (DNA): TGTGCCTGGAAACAGGGAGGGAATGAAAAACTGTTTTTT.

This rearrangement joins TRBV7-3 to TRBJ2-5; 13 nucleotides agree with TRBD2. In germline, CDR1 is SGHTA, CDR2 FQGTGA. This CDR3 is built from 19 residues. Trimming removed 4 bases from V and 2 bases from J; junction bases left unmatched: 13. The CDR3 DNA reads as TGTGCCAGCAGCTCCCCTAAGTGGACTAGCGGGAGACGGCAAGAGACCCAGTACTTC. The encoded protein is CASSSPKWTSGRRQETQYF.

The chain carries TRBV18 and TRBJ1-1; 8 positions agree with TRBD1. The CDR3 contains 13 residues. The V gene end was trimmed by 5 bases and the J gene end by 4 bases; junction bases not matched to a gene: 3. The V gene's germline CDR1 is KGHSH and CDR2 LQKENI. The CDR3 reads CASSDRGGTEAFF. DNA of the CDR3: TGTGCCAGCTCAGACAGGGGCGGCACTGAAGCTTTCTTT.

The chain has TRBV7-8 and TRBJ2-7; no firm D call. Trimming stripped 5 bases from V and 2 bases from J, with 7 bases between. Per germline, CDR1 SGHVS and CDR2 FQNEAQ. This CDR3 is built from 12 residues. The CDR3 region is CASSPPAYEQYF. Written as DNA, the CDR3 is TGTGCCAGCAGCCCTCCAGCCTACGAGCAGTACTTC. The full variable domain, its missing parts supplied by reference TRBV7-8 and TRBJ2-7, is GAGVSQSPRYKVAKRGQDVALRCDPISGHVSLFWYQQALGQGPEFLTYFQNEAQLDKSGLPSDRFFAERPEGSVSTLKIQRTQQEDSAVYLCASSPPAYEQYFGPGTRLTVT.

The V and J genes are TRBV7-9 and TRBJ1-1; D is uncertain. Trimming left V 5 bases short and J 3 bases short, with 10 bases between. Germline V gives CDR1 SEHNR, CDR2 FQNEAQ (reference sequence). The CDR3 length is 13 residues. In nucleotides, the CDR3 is TGTGCCAGCAGCGTAACAGCAGACACTGAAGCTTTCTTT. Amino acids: CASSVTADTEAFF.

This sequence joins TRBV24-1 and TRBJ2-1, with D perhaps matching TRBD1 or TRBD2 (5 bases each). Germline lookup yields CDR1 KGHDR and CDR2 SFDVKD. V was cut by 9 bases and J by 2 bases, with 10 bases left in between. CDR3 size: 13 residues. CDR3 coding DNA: TGTGCCACCGGGGGTGGGGCCTACAATGAGCAGTTCTTC. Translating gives CATGGGAYNEQFF.

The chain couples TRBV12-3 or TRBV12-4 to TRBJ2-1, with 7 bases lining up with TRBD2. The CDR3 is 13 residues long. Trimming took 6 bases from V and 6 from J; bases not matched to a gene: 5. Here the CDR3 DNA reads TGTGCCAGCAGATCGACTAGCTTCAATGAGCAGTTCTTC. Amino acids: CASRSTSFNEQFF.